This T cell receptor (beta chain) derives from a study of T-cell reconstitution after alpha-beta-depleted transplantation in children. Study-wide findings and caveats: The main origin of T-cell counts and diversity one year after transplant was newly produced T cells. Expanded clones from the graft, numbering several hundred, reportedly supplied alpha-beta T cells about two months after transplant.

This clonotype was observed many times. The target antigen is unknown. Germline V CDR1 and CDR2: KGHSH, LQKENI. CDR3 length: 15 residues. Trimming took off 5 bases at V and 2 bases at J, with 13 bases between the two ends. A library of TCRbeta sequences, prepared with unique molecular identifiers, was generated. MiXCR, applied by TCRdb to the PCR reads, yields one record per CDR3 protein. Found here are some 8,000 distinct CDR3 sequences, approximately 31% of them singletons; the top ten hold 2% to 2.5%. The specimen comprised peripheral blood, sampled 60 days after TCRalphabeta/CD19-depleted stem cell transplant. The rearrangement joins TRBV18 to TRBJ1-5, with D maybe TRBD1 (6 bases). The receptor comes from a boy younger than two who had a stem cell transplant for SCID, so the T cells may come from the graft donor. The CDR3 region is CASSIHGGGNQPQHF. Here the CDR3 DNA reads TGTGCCAGCTCAATTCACGGGGGCGGCAATCAGCCCCAGCATTTT.